Listed here is a single T cell receptor beta chain. What it recognizes is unknown. This record belongs to a study of OX40 agonist ivuxolimab in advanced cancers. Study summary: Prior therapy, whether anti-PD-1, anti-PD-L1 or anti-CTLA-4, was allowed, and 30% to 40% had some.

Drawing of blood for sampling happened at baseline, at cycle 4 day 1, and at cycle 7 day 1. The V gene's germline CDR1 is SGHTA and CDR2 FQGNSA. This CDR3 is 14 amino acids long. V lost 1 base, J lost 3 bases, and 10 bases lay in between. General observations from the study: Both blood CD4+ and CD8+ T cells showed clonal growth by week 6 at 0.1 to 3.0 mg/kg.

Assay used: immunoSEQ multiplex PCR; TCRdb lists only in-frame clones, some missing. This table holds 75,000 to 95,000 clones, 85% found once. This chain joins TRBV7-2 and TRBJ2-7; the D gene is possibly TRBD2 (5 bases). This sample comprised CD4+ or CD8+ T cells sorted from blood, obtained in a trial of the OX40 agonist ivuxolimab. This sequence was found in an adult with an advanced solid tumor such as melanoma, head and neck, liver or kidney cancer. CDR3 coding DNA: TGTGCCAGCAGCTTAGGTATGAGCGGCTACGAGCAGTACTTC. Its protein product is CASSLGMSGYEQYF.